The next 20 T cell receptor beta chains were all read from a single sample in a study of CXCR3-negative and CXCR3-positive naive CD8 T cells. 5' RACE with UMI labels generated the TRB cDNA libraries. No DNA is given; TCRdb re-called the 5' RACE reads and lists each CDR3 protein once. The sample table sets out around 81,000 distinct CDR3 sequences. Material: naive CXCR3- CD8+ T cells from blood. The subset is: CD45RO-CCR7+CD27+CD95- naive CD8+ T cells lacking CXCR3 (TNR3-). The receptors originated from a human donor in good health. Some clones in this sample may be carry-over from other donors' samples.

CDR3 amino acids: CSAGSGVRSETQYF. The J gene is TRBJ2-5, the V gene TRBV20-1; TCRdb selects TRBD2, and the lack of DNA leaves this call unchecked. In germline, CDR1 is DFQATT, CDR2 SNEGSKA (reference sequence). The length of the CDR3 is 14 residues.

The chain uses TRBV27 and TRBJ2-1; TCRdb names TRBD1, which stays unverified in the absence of DNA. Germline CDR1 and CDR2: MNHEY and SMNVEV (reference sequence). The CDR3 runs to 14 residues. CDR3 sequence reads: CASSLFGQTNEQFF.

The rearrangement links TRBV5-1 to TRBJ2-7; lacking DNA, the TRBD1 call made by TCRdb goes unchecked. Germline V gene lookup returns CDR1 SGHRS and CDR2 YFSETQ. The CDR3 totals 18 residues. This chain's CDR3 is CASSLDGDSWASIREQYF.

The V and J genes are TRBV29-1 and TRBJ2-5; the TCRdb call, TRBD2, lacks DNA for checking. CDR1 and CDR2 from the germline V gene are SQVTM and ANQGSEA. The CDR3 loop spans 14 amino acids. CDR3 amino acids: CSVDLAGGGETQYF. The full variable domain, completed using reference TRBV29-1 and TRBJ2-5, is SAVISQKPSRDICQRGTSLTIQCQVDSQVTMMFWYRQQPGQSLTLIATANQGSEATYESGFVIDKFPISRPNLTFSTLTVSNMSPEDSSIYLCSVDLAGGGETQYFGPGTRLLVL.

This chain links TRBV3-2 with TRBJ2-5; TCRdb picks TRBD2, but there is no DNA to check that call. TRBV3-2 is recorded as a pseudogene. This CDR3 comprises 13 residues. CDR3 loop: CASSRLVQETQYF.

V is TRBV5-6 and J is TRBJ2-1; the D call of TRBD2 rests on TCRdb alone, since no DNA is present to check it. Germline CDR1 is SGHDT and CDR2 is YYEEEE. This CDR3 contains 17 residues. CDR3 residues: CASSWTYSGGAYNEQFF.

The rearrangement uses TRBV29-1 and TRBJ2-7; the D gene TCRdb calls, TRBD2, cannot be checked with no DNA. The germline gives CDR1 SQVTM, CDR2 ANQGSEA. The CDR3 covers 12 residues. CDR3 in amino acids: CSVEQGLGEQYF.

V is TRBV6-5 and J is TRBJ1-4; TCRdb's D call, TRBD1, is unchecked because there is no DNA. The CDR3 consists of 14 residues. From germline, CDR1 is MNHEY and CDR2 SVGAGI. The CDR3 loop reads CASSFLGGKKKLFF.

The chain carries TRBV4-3 and TRBJ2-1. The germline CDR1 and CDR2 sequences are LGHNA and YSLEER. CDR3 length: 16 amino acids. The chain's CDR3 is CASSPMERSASSEQFF.

CDR3 residues: CASSWGADVDYGYTF. The V gene is TRBV19, the J gene TRBJ1-2. The CDR3 runs to 15 residues. Per the germline V gene, CDR1 is LNHDA and CDR2 is SQIVND (reference sequence).

The rearrangement links TRBV4-1 to TRBJ2-1; TCRdb returns TRBD1, unconfirmable since there is no DNA. The CDR3 totals 15 residues. CDR1 and CDR2 from the germline V gene are MGHRA and YSYEKL. CDR3 amino acids: CSSSQDRTGGNEQFF.

The chain recombines TRBV7-9 with TRBJ2-1; there is no DNA to check the TCRdb D call of TRBD2. Germline CDR1 is SEHNR and CDR2 is FQNEAQ (reference sequence). The CDR3 length is 16 residues. The CDR3 region is CASRRGLAGVTNEQFF.

The gene calls are TRBV6-5 and TRBJ2-5. CDR1 is MNHEY and CDR2 is SVGAGI in the germline V gene. CDR3 length: 15 amino acids. The CDR3 is CASSPYRSLGETQYF.

V is TRBV7-9 and J is TRBJ2-5; as DNA is missing, the TRBD1 call by TCRdb cannot be tested. Germline V gene data show CDR1 as SEHNR and CDR2 as FQNEAQ (reference sequence). This CDR3 has 14 amino acids. The CDR3 is CASSPRVDVDTQYF.

The chain couples TRBV20-1 to TRBJ2-7; TCRdb returns TRBD2, unconfirmable since there is no DNA. CDR1 is DFQATT and CDR2 is SNEGSKA in the germline V gene (reference sequence). This CDR3 spans 19 amino acids. The CDR3 loop reads CSARGLQLAEKIEAYEQYF.

The genes are TRBV29-1 and TRBJ2-5; TCRdb's D call, TRBD1, is unchecked because there is no DNA. Germline CDR1 SQVTM, CDR2 ANQGSEA. The CDR3 totals 14 residues. Here the CDR3 reads CSTWDRDQEETQYF.

The rearrangement uses TRBV12-3 or TRBV12-4 and TRBJ1-3. The CDR3 length is 16 residues. The chain's CDR3 is CASSFAVTHSGNTIYF.

The chain has TRBV28 and TRBJ2-3; as DNA is missing, the TRBD1 call by TCRdb cannot be tested. Germline V CDR1 and CDR2: MDHEN, SYDVKM. This CDR3 is built from 15 residues. The CDR3: CASSSQDRRADTQYF.

The rearrangement uses TRBV7-9 and TRBJ2-7; the TCRdb D gene call, TRBD1, has no DNA to confirm it. This CDR3 region has 12 residues. Germline V lookup: CDR1 SEHNR, CDR2 FQNEAQ (reference sequence). CDR3 protein: CASTQGAYEQYF.

J is TRBJ2-3 and V is TRBV14; lacking DNA, the TRBD2 call made by TCRdb goes unchecked. Germline values: CDR1 SGHDN, CDR2 FVKESK. The CDR3 loop spans 16 amino acids. CDR3 region: CASSQAQLAGADTQYF.